Listed below are T cell receptor beta chains from one sample, sequenced in a study of blood T cells in healthy people across ages. TCRdb processed the 5' RACE reads anew with MiXCR; each CDR3 protein has one entry. This table has 950,000 to 1,200,000 distinct CDR3 sequences, under 40% appearing once. Sequenced input: blood. The receptors stem from a man between 18 and 29 years old in good health. Each CDR3 is given with its conserved first and last residue. A D gene is named only where the DNA matches it firmly. Size is omitted from some rows. Given values are once, few, many or a class for expanded clones.

NA	TRBJ2-1	NA	TRBV5-8	CASSLVGFRDEQFF	TGTGCCAGCAGCTTGGTAGGGTTCCGCGATGAGCAGTTCTTC
NA	TRBJ2-5	TRBD1	TRBV10-3	CAIRLSGDSMYF	TGTGCCATCAGATTATCCGGGGACAGCATGTACTTC
many	TRBJ2-3	NA	TRBV9	CASSVDWAAGTDTQYF	TGTGCCAGCAGCGTGGACTGGGCAGCGGGCACAGATACGCAGTATTTT
once	TRBJ2-1	NA	TRBV5-6	CASSTGEVRGNYNEQFF	TGTGCCAGCAGCACCGGGGAGGTCAGAGGGAATTACAATGAGCAGTTCTTC
NA	TRBJ2-7	NA	TRBV5-1	CASSLEPGWGEQYF	TGCGCCAGCAGCTTGGAGCCAGGATGGGGCGAGCAGTACTTC
NA	TRBJ2-3	NA	TRBV29-1	CSVDPTGSTDTQYF	TGCAGCGTTGACCCGACAGGTAGCACAGATACGCAGTATTTT
few	TRBJ2-7	TRBD1	TRBV7-2	CASSLVSGQGYEQYF	TGTGCCAGCAGCTTAGTCTCGGGACAGGGCTACGAGCAGTACTTC
NA	TRBJ1-1	NA	TRBV6-2/TRBV6-3	CASNPRTELNTEAFF	TGTGCCAGCAATCCAAGGACGGAATTGAACACTGAAGCTTTCTTT
NA	TRBJ2-7	NA	TRBV20-1	CSANRDTPYEQYF	TGCAGTGCCAACCGGGACACCCCCTACGAGCAGTACTTC
NA	TRBJ1-6	NA	TRBV12-3/TRBV12-4	CASSLRTLGKSPLHF	TGTGCCAGCAGTTTAAGGACTCTGGGCAAATCACCCCTCCACTTT
few	TRBJ2-3	TRBD2	TRBV20-1	CSARLAGGPWTDTQYF	TGCAGTGCTAGACTAGCGGGGGGGCCGTGGACAGATACGCAGTATTTT
few	TRBJ2-1	NA	TRBV11-2	CAGSFWLALSYNEQFF	TGTGCCGGCAGCTTTTGGCTAGCGCTCTCCTACAATGAGCAGTTCTTC
NA	TRBJ2-7	TRBD1	TRBV9	CASSASGTVNNEQYF	TGTGCCAGCAGCGCCTCCGGGACAGTCAACAACGAGCAGTACTTC
NA	TRBJ1-1	TRBD1	TRBV6-5	CVSSYSRGLNTEAFF	TGTGTCAGCAGTTACTCGAGGGGGCTGAACACTGAAGCTTTCTTT
NA	TRBJ1-6	NA	TRBV6-5	CASSYAGETPLHF	TGTGCCAGCAGTTACGCAGGGGAGACACCCCTCCACTTT
NA	TRBJ1-3	NA	TRBV4-3	CASSQEAWPAGGNTIYF	TGCGCCAGCAGCCAAGAGGCGTGGCCTGCGGGGGGAAACACCATATATTTT
few	TRBJ2-1	TRBD2	TRBV28	CASSLTSSGIYNEQFF	TGTGCCAGCAGTTTGACATCTAGCGGGATCTACAATGAGCAGTTCTTC
few	TRBJ1-6	NA	TRBV2	CASSEVGGNNSPLHF	TGTGCCAGCAGTGAAGTTGGGGGAAACAATTCACCCCTCCACTTT
few	TRBJ1-1	NA	TRBV7-9	CASNTVGNTEAFF	TGTGCCAGCAATACAGTAGGGAACACTGAAGCTTTCTTT
NA	TRBJ2-1	NA	TRBV7-8	CASSRPSLLVNEQFF	TGTGCCAGCAGCCGCCCTTCGTTACTAGTAAATGAGCAGTTCTTC
NA	TRBJ2-7	NA	TRBV24-1	CATSDLSGGQYF	TGTGCCACCAGTGATTTAAGCGGTGGGCAGTACTTC
NA	TRBJ2-3	NA	TRBV12-3/TRBV12-4	CASTFGEDSVPDTQYF	TGTGCCAGCACCTTCGGAGAGGACTCCGTGCCGGATACGCAGTATTTT
NA	TRBJ1-1	NA	TRBV20-1	CRPSNTEAFF	TGCAGGCCATCGAACACTGAAGCTTTCTTT
NA	TRBJ1-5	TRBD1	TRBV29-1	CSVATGTGLNQPQHF	TGCAGCGTTGCTACCGGGACAGGACTTAATCAGCCCCAGCATTTT
few	TRBJ2-1	TRBD1	TRBV28	CASSPLARQGGNEQFF	TGTGCCAGCAGTCCCTTAGCGAGACAGGGGGGAAATGAGCAGTTCTTC
NA	TRBJ2-7	TRBD2	TRBV9	CASSAGLAGVGEQYF	TGTGCCAGCAGCGCGGGACTAGCGGGAGTAGGCGAGCAGTACTTC
few	TRBJ1-2	NA	TRBV4-3	CASSQDLLVTYGYTF	TGCGCCAGCAGCCAAGATCTTCTGGTTACTTATGGCTACACCTTC
NA	TRBJ1-2	NA	TRBV4-3	CASSQGTVANYGYTF	TGCGCCAGCAGCCAAGGGACCGTAGCTAACTATGGCTACACCTTC
NA	TRBJ2-7	TRBD1	TRBV7-9	CASRITGESYNEQYF	TGTGCCAGCAGAATTACAGGGGAGTCCTACAATGAGCAGTACTTC
few	TRBJ1-3	NA	TRBV7-2	CASTKGHPGHAGNTIYF	TGTGCCAGCACCAAAGGCCACCCGGGTCACGCTGGAAACACCATATATTTT
few	TRBJ1-2	NA	TRBV7-9	CARTHPEGNPNYGYTF	TGTGCCCGCACACACCCTGAGGGAAATCCTAACTATGGCTACACCTTC
NA	TRBJ2-7	NA	TRBV5-1	CASSPVGINEQYF	TGCGCCAGCAGCCCCGTAGGGATCAATGAGCAGTACTTC
NA	TRBJ1-1	NA	TRBV20-1	CSAQETNTEAFF	TGCAGTGCTCAAGAGACAAACACTGAAGCTTTCTTT
NA	TRBJ1-2	NA	TRBV30	CAWGTDYYGYTF	TGTGCCTGGGGGACGGATTACTATGGCTACACCTTC
NA	TRBJ1-6	TRBD1	TRBV6-5	CASSYSEWTGTGPLKGSPLHF	TGTGCCAGCAGTTACTCGGAATGGACGGGGACAGGGCCACTGAAGGGTTCACCCCTCCACTTT
NA	TRBJ1-1	NA	TRBV18	CASSPPAGSTEAFF	TGTGCCAGCTCACCACCGGCAGGGTCCACTGAAGCTTTCTTT
NA	TRBJ2-7	NA	TRBV12-3/TRBV12-4	CASSSSSPSGRAYEQYF	TGTGCCAGCAGTTCCTCCTCCCCCTCGGGCCGAGCCTACGAGCAGTACTTC
NA	TRBJ2-1	NA	TRBV12-3/TRBV12-4	CASISQGGFNEQFF	TGTGCCAGCATTAGTCAAGGAGGTTTCAATGAGCAGTTCTTC
NA	TRBJ1-2	NA	TRBV11-2	CASSQPGDEGGYGYTF	TGTGCCAGCAGCCAACCTGGGGACGAAGGAGGCTATGGCTACACCTTC
once	TRBJ2-1	NA	TRBV12-3/TRBV12-4	CASRVPTRNNEQFF	TGTGCCAGCAGAGTCCCCACAAGGAACAATGAGCAGTTCTTC
NA	TRBJ1-2	TRBD1	TRBV9	CASSVMTGRGGYTF	TGTGCCAGCAGCGTGATGACAGGGAGAGGTGGCTACACCTTC
NA	TRBJ2-2	NA	TRBV10-3	CAISFDRANTGELFF	TGTGCCATCAGCTTTGACAGAGCCAACACCGGGGAGCTGTTTTTT
once	TRBJ2-5	TRBD1	TRBV7-2	CASSWDRDETQYF	TGTGCCAGCAGCTGGGACAGGGACGAGACCCAGTACTTC
few	TRBJ2-1	TRBD1	TRBV5-1	CASSLSDRVNEQFF	TGCGCCAGCAGCTTGAGCGACAGGGTCAATGAGCAGTTCTTC
NA	TRBJ2-2	NA	TRBV13	CASSLDLQNTGELFF	TGTGCCAGCAGCTTAGACCTCCAGAACACCGGGGAGCTGTTTTTT
few	TRBJ1-1	NA	TRBV10-3	CAISGEGNEAFF	TGTGCCATCAGTGGGGAGGGCAATGAAGCTTTCTTT
NA	TRBJ1-6	TRBD1	TRBV7-3	CASSLYHTGTDNSPLHF	TGTGCCAGCAGCTTATACCACACCGGGACAGATAATTCACCCCTCCACTTT
few	TRBJ1-2	NA	TRBV7-2	CASSLDREQERRGYTF	TGTGCCAGCAGCTTGGACCGAGAACAGGAACGACGTGGCTACACCTTC
NA	TRBJ2-3	NA	TRBV9	CASSGGEGAITDTQYF	TGTGCCAGTAGCGGAGGCGAGGGGGCTATCACAGATACGCAGTATTTT
many	TRBJ2-3	TRBD2	TRBV10-3	CAISELAGPTDTQYF	TGTGCCATCAGTGAACTAGCGGGACCCACAGATACGCAGTATTTT
few	TRBJ1-2	NA	TRBV20-1	CSCPLQGNYGYTF	TGCAGTTGCCCCCTCCAGGGTAACTATGGCTACACCTTC